The TCR beta chain described here comes from a study of blood T cell repertoires in COVID-19. The protocol was immunoSEQ multiplex PCR, while the TCRdb copy is restricted to in-frame clones and leaves out a portion. This sample has 200,000 to 300,000 clones, with roughly 90% found just once. The V gene's germline CDR1 is MNHEY and CDR2 SMNVEV (reference sequence). The CDR3 runs to 12 residues. V trimming: 2 bases; J trimming: 7 bases; junction bases outside the gene matches: 2. The receptor was isolated from a woman in her 30s with acute COVID-19. What was sequenced was PBMCs or T cells enriched from blood (not recorded which). V gene TRBV27 combines with J gene TRBJ2-7; TRBD1 aligns across 7 bases. The CDR3 region has the DNA TGTGCCAGCAGTTTAAGGGGGCTGGAGCAGTACTTC. This encodes CASSLRGLEQYF.